The T cell receptor beta chain described here comes from a study of T cell responses to AZD1222 COVID-19 vaccine. Trimming took off 3 bases at V and 3 bases at J, with 8 bases between the two ends. CDR1 SGHVS and CDR2 FNYEAQ come from the germline V gene. The CDR3 consists of 14 residues. Remarks on this clone: Its antigen is not identified.

Some clones are missing from TCRdb's copy, which holds only in-frame ones; the method was immunoSEQ multiplex PCR. This table holds 80,000 or so clones, 90% found once. Study-level findings and limits: In a largely white British group with more females than males, clonal diversity was possibly underestimated. Two AZD1222 administrations were followed by greater Spike-specific TCR breadth and depth. Only a handful of AZD1222 recipients were seropositive at baseline.

The sequence was collected from an adult in good health. The source was peripheral blood, collected on day 0 of AZD1222 vaccination. The chain joins TRBV7-6 to TRBJ2-2; D uncertain. This CDR3 reads CASSLGQHTGELFF. The CDR3, as DNA: TGTGCCAGCAGCTTGGGCCAGCACACCGGGGAGCTGTTTTTT.